These 11 T cell receptor beta chains originate from one sample sequenced in a study of Graves' ophthalmopathy and Graves' hyperthyroidism. Amplification of TCR beta CDR3 regions used RNA transcripts. Second-round multiplex PCR followed a first-round RT-PCR using HTBI primers. TCRdb used MiXCR to reprocess the multiplex PCR reads, holding one entry per CDR3 protein. The sample lists about 600,000 distinct CDR3 sequences, roughly 40% seen once, with about 4.6% in the top ten. The sequenced sample consisted of peripheral blood or thyroid tissue (not recorded which). The receptors were gathered from an adult man with Graves' hyperthyroidism.

To note about this clonotype: The CDR3 does not end in the conserved phenylalanine or tryptophan, so this is likely a read error. V and J are TRBV7-4 and TRBJ1-3; D uncertain. The CDR3 loop spans 15 amino acids. Trimming removed 1 base from V and 3 bases from J, with 10 bases in between. The germline CDR1 and CDR2 sequences are SGHVT and SQSDAQ. CDR3 loop: CASSLGGGHGNTIYL. CDR3 in DNA: TGTGCCAGCAGCTTAGGTGGTGGTCATGGAAACACCATATATCTT.

This clonotype has at least ten counts. The V call is TRBV7-9, the J call TRBJ2-7; perhaps TRBD1 as D (5 bases). V lost 1 base, J lost 2 bases, and 12 bases lay in between. Germline CDR1 SEHNR, CDR2 FQNEAQ (reference sequence). CDR3 size: 15 residues. In nucleotides, the CDR3 is TGTGCCAGCAGCTTAGAGCCCGACAGAACCTACGAGCAGTACTTC. Translating it yields CASSLEPDRTYEQYF.

This clonotype was seen repeatedly, ten times or more. V and J are TRBV20-1 and TRBJ2-2; 10 positions agree with TRBD1. Germline CDR1 DFQATT, CDR2 SNEGSKA (reference sequence). Trimming at V came to 4 bases and at J to 7 bases, leaving 9 bases not matched to a gene. The CDR3 runs 15 residues. CDR3 sequence: CSAKLWTGGGGELFF. The CDR3 coding sequence is TGCAGTGCTAAACTATGGACAGGGGGTGGCGGGGAGCTGTTTTTT.

This clonotype has a handful of counts. V gene TRBV5-1 combines with J gene TRBJ2-6; no reliable D call. CDR3 length equals 14 residues. The V gene's germline CDR1 is SGHRS and CDR2 YFSETQ. V was shortened by 7 bases and J by 0 bases, with 8 bases between the two germline ends. CDR3 residues: CASGVDSGANVLTF. Written as DNA, the CDR3 is TGCGCCAGCGGGGTAGACTCTGGGGCCAACGTCCTGACTTTC.

Concerning this clonotype itself: A much larger clone lies one base from this, so it may be a read error. The chain combines TRBV19 with TRBJ1-1, with D hard to call. CDR1 LNHDA and CDR2 SQIVND come from the germline V gene (reference sequence). The V end lost 2 bases, the J end lost 7 bases, and 17 bases lay between the germline ends. The CDR3 contains 15 residues. The CDR3 region has the DNA TGTGCCAGTAGTATAAGGACCCCCAGGTCCGGTGAAGCTTTCTTT. Residues: CASSIRTPRSGEAFF.

In its sample, this clonotype was seen many times. The genes are TRBV5-1 and TRBJ1-1; 9 bases agree with TRBD1. This CDR3 has 13 amino acids. Germline CDR1 SGHRS, CDR2 YFSETQ. The J segment lost 8 bases and the V segment lost 4 bases, leaving 6 bases of the junction unmatched. CDR3 in amino acids: CASSRRTGDEAFF. DNA of the CDR3: TGCGCCAGCAGCCGAAGGACAGGGGACGAAGCTTTCTTT.

The V and J genes are TRBV18 and TRBJ1-1; TRBD1 aligns across 10 bases. CDR1 is KGHSH and CDR2 is LQKENI in the germline V gene. The CDR3 sequence is 16 residues long. Germline trimming cut 6 bases from V and 1 base from J; bases unmatched to any gene: 8. The chain's CDR3 is CASSLTGGRPNTEAFF. CDR3 bases: TGTGCCAGCTCGCTGACAGGGGGCCGACCGAACACTGAAGCTTTCTTT.

This clonotype was observed at least ten times. The V and J genes are TRBV5-1 and TRBJ2-5; D not resolved. Germline loops: CDR1 SGHRS, CDR2 YFSETQ. The CDR3 is made up of 10 amino acids. In DNA, the CDR3 is TGCGCGATTCCCCAAGAAGCCCAGTACTTC. This sequence encodes CAIPQEAQYF.

This sequence joins TRBV13 and TRBJ1-2; D is unresolved. CDR1 and CDR2 (germline): PRHDT, FYEKMQ (reference sequence). CDR3 length: 14 amino acids. With 2 bases removed from V and 1 base from J, the gap between germline ends came to 8 bases. This CDR3 is CASSLLGLNYGYTF. The CDR3 region has the DNA TGTGCCAGCAGCTTACTCGGCCTTAACTATGGCTACACCTTC.

This clonotype came up many times. The rearrangement uses TRBV12-3 or TRBV12-4 and TRBJ1-1, with 7 positions matching TRBD1. This CDR3 region has 12 residues. V lost 5 bases to trimming and J lost 9 bases; unmatched junction nucleotides: 6. The DNA of the CDR3 is TGTGCCAGCAGTCCGACAGGGTACCAAGCTTTCTTT. Translated, it gives CASSPTGYQAFF.

The CDR3 DNA follows: TGCGCCAGCAGCTTGGCCCGACAGGGGGCTACAGATACGCAGTATTTT. Amino acid sequence: CASSLARQGATDTQYF. The chain uses TRBV5-1 and TRBJ2-3; 10 positions agree with TRBD1. With V trimmed by 0 bases and J by 3 bases, 4 bases remained unmatched. This CDR3 spans 16 amino acids. The germline V gene has CDR1 SGHRS and CDR2 YFSETQ.